Listed here are 20 T cell receptor beta chains from one sample, sequenced in a study of T cell responses to AZD1222 COVID-19 vaccine. Clones were read by immunoSEQ multiplex PCR, and TCRdb kept only the in-frame ones, dropping some. The sample comprises about 56,000 clones, approximately 85% of which are singletons, and less than 15% rests with the top ten. The sample here was peripheral blood, taken on day 0 of AZD1222 vaccination. These receptors originate from an adult in good health.

The rearrangement joins TRBV11-3 to TRBJ2-3, with D uncertain. Per germline, CDR1 SGHNT and CDR2 YENEEA. V was pared by 3 bases and J by 1 base, with 5 bases between. The CDR3 consists of 13 residues. The CDR3 DNA reads TGTGCCAGCAGCTTTGGACGCACAGATACGCAGTATTTT. Its protein product is CASSFGRTDTQYF. The full variable domain, with the rest looked up from reference TRBV11-3 and TRBJ2-3, is EAGVVQSPRYKIIEKKQPVAFWCNPISGHNTLYWYLQNLGQGPELLIRYENEEAVDDSQLPKDRFSAERLKGVDSTLKIQPAELGDSAVYLCASSFGRTDTQYFGPGTRLTVL.

V and J are TRBV18 and TRBJ2-7; D gene unclear. CDR3 length: 12 amino acids. Trimming removed 3 bases from V and 0 bases from J, with 3 bases in between. Germline assignment: CDR1 KGHSH and CDR2 LQKENI. The CDR3 spells CASSPDSYEQYF. The CDR3 DNA sequence: TGTGCCAGCTCACCGGACTCCTACGAGCAGTACTTC.

The J gene is TRBJ1-6, the V gene TRBV3-1 (or the pseudogene TRBV3-2), with D perhaps matching TRBD1 (6 bases). V shed 6 bases and J shed 8 bases, with 11 bases lying between them. This CDR3 is built from 13 residues. Germline V gene data show CDR1 as LGHDT and CDR2 as YNNKEL (reference sequence). The CDR3 here is CASRAGEDSPLHF. CDR3 nucleotides: TGTGCCAGCAGGGCAGGGGAGGATTCACCCCTCCACTTT.

This clone was seen only a few times. The J gene is TRBJ2-7, the V gene TRBV27, with 13 bases aligning to TRBD2. CDR3 length: 13 residues. The germline V gene has CDR1 MNHEY and CDR2 SMNVEV (reference sequence). The junction had 3 bases not matched to a gene; V was cut back by 7 bases and J by 6 bases. CDR3 in amino acids: CASMGLAGLEQYF. In DNA form, the CDR3 reads TGTGCCAGCATGGGACTAGCGGGGCTCGAGCAGTACTTC.

The chain employs TRBV5-4 and TRBJ1-1; D not certain. V dropped 5 bases and J dropped 0 bases, with 8 bases sitting between them. CDR1 is SGHNT and CDR2 is YYREEE in the germline V gene (reference sequence). The CDR3 sequence is 13 residues long. The CDR3 nucleotides are TGTGCCAGCAGACCAGACCTGAACACTGAAGCTTTCTTT. As protein: CASRPDLNTEAFF. The full variable domain, in which reference TRBV5-4 and TRBJ1-1 provide the parts outside the CDR3, is ETGVTQSPTHLIKTRGQQVTLRCSSQSGHNTVSWYQQALGQGPQFIFQYYREEENGRGNFPPRFSGLQFPNYSSELNVNALELDDSALYLCASRPDLNTEAFFGQGTRLTVV.

The chain employs TRBV3-1 (or the pseudogene TRBV3-2) and TRBJ2-5, with D unclear. The germline CDR1 and CDR2 sequences are LGHDT and YNNKEL (reference sequence). V lost 1 base to trimming and J lost 2 bases, with 14 bases between them. This CDR3 is built from 16 residues. The CDR3 DNA reads TGTGCCAGCAGCCAAGCGGCGCCTTCGTTTCAAGAGACCCAGTACTTC. This encodes CASSQAAPSFQETQYF.

The chain links TRBV11-1 to TRBJ2-7; 7 positions match TRBD1. The CDR3 has 15 amino acids. Germline V gives CDR1 SGHAT, CDR2 FQDESV (reference sequence). V trimming: 5 bases; J trimming: 1 base; junction bases outside the gene matches: 8. This CDR3 reads CASSPNPGQSYEQYF. CDR3 DNA sequence: TGTGCCAGCAGCCCAAATCCGGGACAGTCCTACGAGCAGTACTTC.

The chain is built from TRBV27 and TRBJ2-7, with D possibly being TRBD2 (7 bases). V gave up 4 bases and J gave up 4 bases, with 17 bases separating them. Germline lookup yields CDR1 MNHEY and CDR2 SMNVEV (reference sequence). CDR3 length equals 15 residues. DNA of the CDR3: TGTGCCAGCAGTTCCGAAAGGGGGGGAGCTTACGAGCAGTACTTC. It codes for CASSSERGGAYEQYF.

The rearrangement uses TRBV28 and TRBJ2-3, with TRBD2 as a possible D gene (7 bases). CDR3 length equals 14 residues. Per germline, CDR1 MDHEN and CDR2 SYDVKM. The ends were cut back, 4 bases at V and 5 bases at J, with 13 bases in the middle. The chain's CDR3 is CASSWRGPGDTQYF. Written as DNA, the CDR3 is TGTGCCAGCAGTTGGCGGGGGCCCGGAGATACGCAGTATTTT.

The chain is built from TRBV7-3 and TRBJ1-6; perhaps TRBD1 as D (5 bases). V was pared by 2 bases and J by 7 bases, with 15 bases between. Germline V lookup: CDR1 SGHTA, CDR2 FQGTGA. This CDR3 is built from 16 residues. CDR3 in amino acids: CASSLLPAGPNSPLHF. CDR3 DNA sequence: TGTGCCAGCAGCTTACTTCCGGCAGGGCCAAATTCACCCCTCCACTTT.

In this sample, this clone turned up once. J is TRBJ1-2 and V is TRBV4-1, with TRBD1 as a possible D gene (6 bases). In germline, CDR1 is MGHRA, CDR2 YSYEKL. The CDR3 covers 14 residues. Trimming took off 3 bases at V and 8 bases at J, with 16 bases between the two ends. CDR3 in amino acids: CASSQIPHREGYTF. The CDR3 region has the DNA TGCGCCAGCAGCCAGATACCCCACAGGGAAGGCTACACCTTC.

As DNA, the CDR3 is TGTGCCTGGAGTGCCGAGGGAAATCAGCCCCAGCATTTT. It specifies CAWSAEGNQPQHF. The genes are TRBV30 and TRBJ1-5; D ambiguous. The germline V and J ends were trimmed by 1 base and 4 bases, with 8 bases remaining between them. The length of the CDR3 is 13 residues. Germline V CDR1 and CDR2: GTSNPN, SVGIG (reference sequence).

V usage is TRBV7-6 and J usage is TRBJ1-3; D is unresolved. V shed 1 base and J shed 4 bases, with 5 bases lying between them. Germline V gene data show CDR1 as SGHVS and CDR2 as FNYEAQ. This CDR3 spans 13 amino acids. CDR3 region: CASSLGGGNTIYF. The CDR3 nucleotides are TGTGCCAGCAGCTTAGGAGGCGGAAACACCATATATTTT. The whole variable domain, filled in from reference TRBV7-6 and TRBJ1-3, reads GAGVSQSPRYKVTKRGQDVALRCDPISGHVSLYWYRQALGQGPEFLTYFNYEAQQDKSGLPNDRFSAERPEGSISTLTIQRTEQRDSAMYRCASSLGGGNTIYFGEGSWLTVV.

This clone appeared a single time. J is TRBJ2-2 and V is TRBV10-3; 10 nucleotides match TRBD1. Looked up from germline, CDR1 is ENHRY and CDR2 is SYGVKD. The V and J ends lost 5 bases and 7 bases, in that order; junction bases with no gene match: 7. This CDR3 spans 15 amino acids. The CDR3 is CAISPGTGVSGELFF. DNA of the CDR3: TGTGCCATCAGTCCCGGGACAGGGGTCAGCGGGGAGCTGTTTTTT.

This rearrangement joins TRBV6-4 to TRBJ2-3; tentative D call: TRBD2 (7 bases). Germline V lookup: CDR1 MRHNA, CDR2 SNTAGT. There are 15 residues in the CDR3. V dropped 4 bases and J dropped 0 bases, with 11 bases sitting between them. The CDR3 loop is CASSVRGASTDTQYF. CDR3 bases: TGTGCCAGCAGTGTTCGGGGGGCCAGCACAGATACGCAGTATTTT.

CDR3 loop: CASSSPGIPYEQYF. CDR3 DNA sequence: TGTGCCAGCAGTTCCCCAGGGATTCCCTACGAGCAGTACTTC. The V call is TRBV28, the J call TRBJ2-7, with D possibly being TRBD1 (5 bases). V shed 4 bases and J shed 2 bases, with 12 bases lying between them. The CDR3 spans 14 residues. The germline V gene encodes CDR1 MDHEN and CDR2 SYDVKM.

This clone was seen a single time. This sequence joins TRBV7-2 and TRBJ2-3; either TRBD1 or TRBD2 may fit D (6 bases each). CDR1 is SGHTA and CDR2 is FQGNSA in the germline V gene. V was clipped by 5 bases and J by 3 bases, with 18 bases between them. The CDR3 totals 16 residues. The chain's CDR3 is CASSVVEGGRTDTQYF. In DNA, the CDR3 is TGTGCCAGCAGCGTCGTAGAGGGGGGCCGGACAGATACGCAGTATTTT.

The chain employs TRBV29-1 and TRBJ1-2, with D tentatively TRBD1 (6 bases). The CDR3 has 13 amino acids. Germline values: CDR1 SQVTM, CDR2 ANQGSEA. Deletions cut 4 bases from V and 3 bases from J, with 12 bases between. The chain's CDR3 is CSVGGGQDYGYTF. Written as DNA, the CDR3 is TGCAGCGTTGGCGGGGGGCAGGACTATGGCTACACCTTC.

The chain links TRBV7-2 to TRBJ2-1; 8 positions agree with TRBD2. The CDR3 runs to 15 residues. CDR1 SGHTA and CDR2 FQGNSA come from the germline V gene. After removal of 5 bases from V and 8 bases from J, the junction contained 11 bases not matched to a gene. DNA of the CDR3: TGTGCCAGCAGCATTACGGGACTAGGGAAACATGAGCAGTTCTTC. This codes for CASSITGLGKHEQFF.

The chain joins TRBV10-3 to TRBJ2-1; D not certain. Germline V gives CDR1 ENHRY, CDR2 SYGVKD. The V end was cut by 4 bases, the J end by 5 bases, with 9 bases between. The CDR3 extends over 13 amino acids. This CDR3 reads CAISVEVNNEQFF. CDR3 in DNA: TGTGCCATCAGTGTCGAGGTAAACAATGAGCAGTTCTTC.